The T cell receptor beta chain under discussion was sequenced for a study of cytomegalovirus exposure and HLA in healthy donors. Study-level findings and limits: Later on, an analysis tied approximately 15,000 TCR beta sequences to HLA alleles at 0.05 false discovery rate. Presence/absence analyses rested on an assumption that sequencing depth was roughly uniform across donors. A later analysis reportedly found fewer N-insertions in an Asian-associated ancestry cluster than the roughly 670-donor mean.

PCR involved 60 Vbeta and 13 Jbeta primers. Generated by immunoSEQ multiplex PCR, the TCRdb table keeps only in-frame clones and is missing some. The table gives under 200,000 clones; the top ten clones make up 6.5% of it. This CDR3 contains 15 residues. Per germline, CDR1 SGHRS and CDR2 YFSETQ. For this clone: What it binds is not known.

The sequencing input was PBMCs. The receptor comes from a young man in good health and CMV-seronegative. V usage is TRBV5-1 and J usage is TRBJ2-5; D gene ambiguous. The DNA end lines up better with TRBJ2-7; the J call may be wrong. CDR3 loop: CASSLGQASIYEQYF. The CDR3, as DNA: TGCGCCAGCAGCTTGGGCCAGGCATCTATCTACGAGCAGTACTTC.